This entry is about one T cell receptor beta chain. Its antigen is unidentified. V gave up 10 bases and J gave up 0 bases, with 12 bases separating them. CDR3 length: 13 residues. The germline V gene encodes CDR1 ENHRY and CDR2 SYGVKD. PCR employed 60 Vbeta and 13 Jbeta primers. Profiling relied on immunoSEQ multiplex PCR, and the TCRdb table lists in-frame clones only, not all of them. The table lists some 200,000 clones, about 80% of them singletons, with around 2.9% in the top ten. The source of the sample is a study of cytomegalovirus exposure and HLA in healthy donors. The wider study: Previous work identified roughly 120 million unique TCR beta sequences from about 179 million T cells. The study's findings and limits: Indistinguishable V segments such as TRBV6-2 and TRBV6-3 were excluded.

The gene calls are TRBV10-3 and TRBJ1-1; maybe TRBD1 (6 bases). This TCR was recovered from a woman aged 60 to 75 in good health and CMV-seropositive. Sequenced: PBMCs. CDR3 DNA: TGTGCCACGGGGGGCCCCTTGAACACTGAAGCTTTCTTT. Translated: CATGGPLNTEAFF.